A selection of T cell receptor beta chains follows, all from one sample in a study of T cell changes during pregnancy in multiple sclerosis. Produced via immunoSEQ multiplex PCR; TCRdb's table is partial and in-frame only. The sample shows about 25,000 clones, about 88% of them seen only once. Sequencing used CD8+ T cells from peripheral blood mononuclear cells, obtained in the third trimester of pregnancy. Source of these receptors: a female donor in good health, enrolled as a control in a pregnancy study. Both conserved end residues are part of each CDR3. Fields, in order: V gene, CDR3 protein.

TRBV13 CASSGQPRGRGAEAFF
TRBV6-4 CASSPAEAGELFF
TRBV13 CASNQAGGPWGDTQYF
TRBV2 CASNPGQVIPGELFF
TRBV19 CASSIVHYSNQPQHF
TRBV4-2 CASSQESSGSNEQFF
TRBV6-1 CASSGKLEFEPQHF
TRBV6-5 CASSYTGLSTDTQYF
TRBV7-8 CAILSSGGAYTGELFF
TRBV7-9 CASSLPRTGREKLFF
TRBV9 CASSSGTSGAYEQYF
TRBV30 CAWTGSSYNEQFF
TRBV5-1 CASSLGTGGFTEAFF
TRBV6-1 CASSESSGGADTQYF
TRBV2 CASWGQGENQPQHF
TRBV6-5 CASSYSRYNTEAFF